These T cell receptor beta chains were read from a single sample in a study of blood T cell repertoires in COVID-19. Profiling relied on immunoSEQ multiplex PCR, and the TCRdb table lists in-frame clones only, not all of them. The table lists 250,000 to 300,000 clones, approximately 78% of them singletons. Sequencing input: PBMCs or T cells enriched from blood (not recorded which). The origin of the receptors is a man aged 40-55 years who had been exposed to COVID-19. Both conserved end residues are part of each CDR3. Each record gives: J gene, D gene, clone size, V gene, CDR3 DNA, CDR3 protein. A D gene is named only where the DNA matches it firmly. Expanded clones are given a class, and other clones once, few, many or no size at all.

TRBJ1-1 . . TRBV25-1 TGTGCCAGCATTATGAACACTGAAGCTTTCTTT CASIMNTEAFF
TRBJ2-1 . . TRBV7-3 TGTGCCAGCAGCATACTTAAGCGGGCTGGCCCCTACAATGAGCAGTTCTTC CASSILKRAGPYNEQFF
TRBJ2-7 . . TRBV12-5 TGTGCTAGTGGTTTGTCCGGGTACGAGCAGTACTTC CASGLSGYEQYF
TRBJ1-6 . . TRBV7-9 TGTGCCAGCAGCTACGGTGGGCAGGGCTTTGGTTCACCCCTCCACTTT CASSYGGQGFGSPLHF
TRBJ2-4 . . TRBV5-1 TGCGCCAGCAGCTTGGGAGCGGCAGCCAAAAACATTCAGTACTTC CASSLGAAAKNIQYF
TRBJ1-2 . . TRBV27 TGTGCCAGCAGTTTCGGGGGCTATGGCTACACCTTC CASSFGGYGYTF
TRBJ1-3 . . TRBV11-3 TGTGCCAGCAGCATAAGCAGGGGACCTGGAAACACCATATATTTT CASSISRGPGNTIYF
TRBJ1-1 TRBD1 . TRBV6-6 TGTGCCAGCAGTTTGGATGACAGGGTGGGGACTGAAGCTTTCTTT CASSLDDRVGTEAFF
TRBJ1-5 TRBD1 . TRBV19 TGTGCCACCTATGACAGGGTAGGTCAGCCCCAGCATTTT CATYDRVGQPQHF
TRBJ1-1 TRBD1 . TRBV10-2 TGCGCCAGCAGCACAACAGGGGGTGTCGTAGCTTTCTTT CASSTTGGVVAFF
TRBJ2-7 . . TRBV3-1/TRBV3-2 TGTGCCAGCACCCCTGACACATTCGGATACGAGCAGTACTTC CASTPDTFGYEQYF
TRBJ2-3 TRBD2 . TRBV2 TGTGCCAGCAGTGAAAGGGGACTAGCGGTTTCAGATACGCAGTATTTT CASSERGLAVSDTQYF
TRBJ2-5 TRBD1 few TRBV7-9 TGTGCCAGCAGCTACGGGACAGGGGGTCGGGACGAGACCCAGTACTTC CASSYGTGGRDETQYF
TRBJ2-7 . . TRBV4-1 TGCGCCAGCAGCCAAGATTCTAGCGCGACCTACGAGCAGTACTTC CASSQDSSATYEQYF
TRBJ2-3 . . TRBV5-1 TGCGCCAGCAGCTTAACAGGACCCGATACGCAGTATTTT CASSLTGPDTQYF
TRBJ2-3 TRBD2 . TRBV2 TGTGCCAGCCCTACCCGACTAGCGGCTAGCACAGATACGCAGTATTTT CASPTRLAASTDTQYF
TRBJ1-2 . . TRBV27 TGTGCCAGCAGCCAAAACATCGGACGGGGACTTTATGGCTACACCTTC CASSQNIGRGLYGYTF
TRBJ2-1 . . TRBV10-1 TGCGCCAGCAGTGACGGCGGAACGGGAAATGAGCAGTTCTTC CASSDGGTGNEQFF
TRBJ2-3 . . TRBV2 TGTGCCAGCAGAGCGGCCCCTAGCACAGATACGCAGTATTTT CASRAAPSTDTQYF
TRBJ1-2 . . TRBV5-6 TGTGCCAGCAGCTCCCCCCGGGGTGGCTACACCTTC CASSSPRGGYTF
TRBJ1-5 . . TRBV5-4 TGTGCCAGCAGCCCTGGTGGGGGGAATCAGCCCCAGCATTTT CASSPGGGNQPQHF
TRBJ2-5 TRBD2 . TRBV11-2 TGTGCCAGCAGCTTTTGGGCCCTTAGCGGGAGTCGAGAGACCCAGTACTTC CASSFWALSGSRETQYF
TRBJ2-5 . . TRBV19 TGTGCCAGTGAGGGTTTTGAGACCCAGTACTTC CASEGFETQYF
TRBJ1-1 . . TRBV14 TGTGCCAGCAGCCCGTACCTTGACAGCTATGAAGCTTTCTTT CASSPYLDSYEAFF
TRBJ2-7 TRBD1 . TRBV19 TGTGCCAGTAGTCCAACTACAGGGGTCTACGAGCAGTACTTC CASSPTTGVYEQYF
TRBJ2-3 TRBD2 . TRBV4-1 TGCGCCAGCAGCCATGGGACTAGCGGGAGTGGAGATACGCAGTATTTT CASSHGTSGSGDTQYF
TRBJ2-1 . . TRBV10-3 TGTGCCATCAGTGAGTCAGTATTAGTCAGGGACAATGAGCAGTTCTTC CAISESVLVRDNEQFF
TRBJ1-1 TRBD1 few TRBV12-3/TRBV12-4 TGTGCCAGCAGTTTCGGGACAGGGGGCGAAGCTTTCTTT CASSFGTGGEAFF
TRBJ2-1 . few TRBV19 TGTGCCAGTAACGTAGCGCTATACAATGAGCAGTTCTTC CASNVALYNEQFF
TRBJ2-2 . . TRBV7-6 TGTGCCAGCAGTTCTGGGCAGGGCTTTGCCGGGGAGCTGTTTTTT CASSSGQGFAGELFF
TRBJ2-7 TRBD2 . TRBV5-4 TGTGCCAGCTCATCGAGGGAGCGGGAGTCCGAGCAGTACTTC CASSSRERESEQYF
TRBJ1-1 TRBD1 . TRBV7-9 TGTGCCAGCAGGACAGGGACTAACACTGAAGCTTTCTTT CASRTGTNTEAFF
TRBJ2-3 . once TRBV3-1/TRBV3-2 TGTGCCAGCAGCCCCCGGGGAGATACGCAGTATTTT CASSPRGDTQYF
TRBJ2-7 TRBD2 once TRBV5-6 TGTGCCAGCAGCTTGGGAGAGGGAGGGGACGAGCAGTACTTC CASSLGEGGDEQYF
TRBJ2-1 . . TRBV11-2 TGTGCCAGCAGCTTCCGACTAACTGATGAGCAGTTCTTC CASSFRLTDEQFF
TRBJ2-4 . . TRBV7-8 TGTGCCAGCAGCGGAAGCGGGTTCCTAGCCAAAAACATTCAGTACTTC CASSGSGFLAKNIQYF
TRBJ1-2 TRBD1 few TRBV19 TGTGCCAGTAGTATATTAGGACAGGGGGCGAGTGGCTACACCTTC CASSILGQGASGYTF
TRBJ2-7 . . TRBV5-6 TGTGCCAGCAGCCTGGCCCCGACACTAGTCGCTAGCTACGAGCAGTACTTC CASSLAPTLVASYEQYF
TRBJ2-1 . many TRBV7-9 TGTGCCAGCAGCCTTGGGACTAATGAGCAGTTCTTC CASSLGTNEQFF
TRBJ2-2 . . TRBV30 TGTGCCTGGAGGAGGCAAGGGGTGACCGGGGAGCTGTTTTTT CAWRRQGVTGELFF
TRBJ2-5 . . TRBV6-5 TGTGCCAGCAGTCTAAGCGGTAAAGAGACCCAGTACTTC CASSLSGKETQYF
TRBJ2-2 . many TRBV2 TGTGCCAGCAGTGAAAATTCTTTCACCGGGGAGCTGTTTTTT CASSENSFTGELFF
TRBJ1-1 . . TRBV2 TGTGCCAGCTCATCAGGGAGGCTTAGAACTTCTGAAGCTTTCTTT CASSSGRLRTSEAFF
TRBJ1-1 TRBD1 . TRBV18 TGTGCCAGCGCCAATGCGGGACAGGGGACTGAAGCTTTCTTT CASANAGQGTEAFF
TRBJ1-6 TRBD1 once TRBV6-5 TGTGCCAGCAGCTGGGAGACAGGGAGGTCACCCCTCCACTTT CASSWETGRSPLHF
TRBJ2-3 . . TRBV15 TGTGCCACCAGCAGAGATCTAGATACGCAGTATTTT CATSRDLDTQYF
TRBJ1-2 . . TRBV30 TGTGCCTGGACATCAATAGGGGGTGGCTACACCTTC CAWTSIGGGYTF
TRBJ2-3 TRBD1 . TRBV30 TGTGCCTGGAGTTCCGGACAGGGGGTTTTCACAGATACGCAGTATTTT CAWSSGQGVFTDTQYF
TRBJ2-7 TRBD1 . TRBV10-1 TGCGCCAGCAGGGGGGATGGCAGGGGGCACGAGCAGTACTTC CASRGDGRGHEQYF
TRBJ2-5 . few TRBV7-2 TGTGCCAGCAGCGTCCGACTGAAAGAGACCCAGTACTTC CASSVRLKETQYF
TRBJ1-6 . few TRBV19 TGTGCCAGTAGTCCTCACAGGGCGAGCTCCTATAATTCACCCCTCCACTTT CASSPHRASSYNSPLHF
TRBJ1-1 . once TRBV19 TGTGCCTCAAGGGGCAGGGCAGGGTCAGGCAACACTGAAGCTTTCTTT CASRGRAGSGNTEAFF
TRBJ2-2 . . TRBV6-5 TGTGCCAGCGGCGGACAGATCACCGGGGAGCTGTTTTTT CASGGQITGELFF
TRBJ1-1 . . TRBV10-1 TGCGCCAGCAGTTTAGGGAGAATGAACACTGAAGCTTTCTTT CASSLGRMNTEAFF
TRBJ1-2 . . TRBV30 TGTGCCGCGTACGGGGGGAATAGCTATGGCTACACCTTC CAAYGGNSYGYTF